This entry lists 25 T cell receptor beta chains sequenced from one sample in a study of blood T cell repertoires in COVID-19. The method was immunoSEQ multiplex PCR; TCRdb's version includes in-frame clones alone and lacks a portion of them. This table has about 50,000 clones, about 88% appearing once. The sample was peripheral blood. The receptors come from a man aged 35-49 years with active COVID-19.

The chain is built from TRBV3-1 (or the pseudogene TRBV3-2) and TRBJ1-2; 11 nucleotides align to TRBD1. Trimming at V came to 4 bases and at J to 7 bases, leaving 11 bases not matched to a gene. There are 16 residues in the CDR3. The germline gives CDR1 LGHDT, CDR2 YNNKEL (reference sequence). CDR3 protein: CASSRGQGARRSGYTF. In nucleotides, the CDR3 is TGTGCCAGCAGCCGTGGACAGGGGGCGCGTCGGAGTGGCTACACCTTC.

This clone was recorded once. The rearrangement uses TRBV28 and TRBJ1-1, with D perhaps matching TRBD1 (5 bases). The germline V gene has CDR1 MDHEN and CDR2 SYDVKM. V lost 6 bases and J lost 1, with 15 bases in between. This CDR3 comprises 15 residues. The CDR3 sequence: CASREQGRRNTEAFF. As DNA, the CDR3 is TGTGCCAGCAGGGAGCAGGGCAGGAGGAACACTGAAGCTTTCTTT.

The chain is built from TRBV28 and TRBJ2-1; TRBD2 agrees at 11 bases. Germline lookup yields CDR1 MDHEN and CDR2 SYDVKM. CDR3 size: 16 residues. V dropped 5 bases and J dropped 4; count of bases not matched to a gene: 7. CDR3 in DNA: TGTGCCAGCAGTCTTGGACTAGCGGGCAGATACAATGAGCAGTTCTTC. Translated: CASSLGLAGRYNEQFF.

The chain has TRBV24-1 and TRBJ2-7, with a weak D call TRBD1 (6 bases). Germline values: CDR1 KGHDR, CDR2 SFDVKD. The CDR3 has 16 residues. The germline V and J ends were trimmed by 0 bases and 0 bases, with 11 bases remaining between them. CDR3 sequence (DNA): TGTGCCACCAGTGATTTGTCACAGGGAAGCTCCTACGAGCAGTACTTC. It codes for CATSDLSQGSSYEQYF.

The genes are TRBV19 and TRBJ2-1; TRBD2 matches 16 bases. Germline V gene data show CDR1 as LNHDA and CDR2 as SQIVND (reference sequence). The length of the CDR3 is 19 residues. With V trimmed by 3 bases and J by 7 bases, 12 bases remained unmatched. The CDR3 here is CASSMRGGKGLAGGNEQFF. CDR3 DNA: TGTGCCAGTAGTATGCGGGGCGGAAAGGGACTAGCGGGAGGGAATGAGCAGTTCTTC. Based on the CDR3 plus reference TRBV19 and TRBJ2-1, the full variable domain is DGGITQSPKYLFRKEGQNVTLSCEQNLNHDAMYWYRQDPGQGLRLIYYSQIVNDFQKGDIAEGYSVSREKKESFPLTVTSAQKNPTAFYLCASSMRGGKGLAGGNEQFFGPGTRLTVL.

The CDR3, as DNA: TGTGCCAGTAGTAAAACTAGCGGGAGCTTAGATACGCAGTATTTT. Residues: CASSKTSGSLDTQYF. The chain employs TRBV19 and TRBJ2-3; 11 positions match TRBD2. The CDR3 has 15 amino acids. Trimming removed 4 bases from V and 5 bases from J; junction bases left unmatched: 5. CDR1 is LNHDA and CDR2 is SQIVND in the germline V gene (reference sequence).

This chain links TRBV27 with TRBJ1-1; 9 nucleotides align to TRBD1. This CDR3 is 15 amino acids long. Germline values: CDR1 MNHEY, CDR2 SMNVEV (reference sequence). V shed 3 bases, J shed 11 bases, and the junction held 13 bases outside the gene matches. The chain's CDR3 is CASSFWDRERQGAFF. CDR3 coding DNA: TGTGCCAGCAGTTTTTGGGACAGGGAACGTCAAGGGGCTTTCTTT.

This chain connects TRBV7-8 to TRBJ2-1; 7 bases are a match to TRBD1. V gave up 8 bases and J gave up 1 base; unmatched junction bases: 5. CDR3 size: 14 residues. Germline CDR1 SGHVS, CDR2 FQNEAQ. CDR3 residues: CASGGQISYNEQFF. The DNA for the CDR3 is TGTGCCAGCGGGGGACAGATTTCCTACAATGAGCAGTTCTTC.

J is TRBJ2-1 and V is TRBV4-1, with 7 bases identical to TRBD1. CDR3 length: 16 amino acids. V lost 3 bases, J lost 1 base, and 6 bases stayed unmatched. The germline V gene encodes CDR1 MGHRA and CDR2 YSYEKL. The CDR3 DNA sequence: TGCGCCAGCAGCCAGGCCGGGACAGATTCCTACAATGAGCAGTTCTTC. Protein: CASSQAGTDSYNEQFF.

The V and J genes are TRBV11-2 and TRBJ2-7; no firm D call. The CDR3 runs to 12 residues. Germline CDR1 and CDR2: SGHAT and FQNNGV. The V gene lost 8 bases and the J gene lost 5 bases, with 13 bases spanning the gap. The CDR3 sequence: CASLGRSDEQYF. The CDR3 coding sequence is TGTGCCAGCCTCGGAAGGAGCGACGAGCAGTACTTC. The entire variable domain, with the rest obtained from reference TRBV11-2 and TRBJ2-7, is as follows: EAGVAQSPRYKIIEKRQSVAFWCNPISGHATLYWYQQILGQGPKLLIQFQNNGVVDDSQLPKDRFSAERLKGVDSTLKIQPAKLEDSAVYLCASLGRSDEQYFGPGTRLTVT.

The chain recombines TRBV28 with TRBJ2-2; 9 positions match TRBD1. The CDR3 totals 16 residues. Germline V gene sequence: CDR1 MDHEN, CDR2 SYDVKM. The J segment lost 6 bases and the V segment lost 6 bases, leaving 11 bases of the junction unmatched. For the CDR3, the DNA is TGTGCCAGCAGCCGACGGGGACAGGGAGGACCCGGGGAGCTGTTTTTT. Translated: CASSRRGQGGPGELFF. Full variable domain (outside the CDR3, taken from reference TRBV28 and TRBJ2-2): DVKVTQSSRYLVKRTGEKVFLECVQDMDHENMFWYRQDPGLGLRLIYFSYDVKMKEKGDIPEGYSVSREKKERFSLILESASTNQTSMYLCASSRRGQGGPGELFFGEGSRLTVL.

This clone was observed a single time. The genes are TRBV13 and TRBJ2-1; 8 bases align to TRBD2. The CDR3 totals 16 residues. The V gene end was trimmed by 3 bases and the J gene end by 3 bases; junction bases not matched to a gene: 7. The germline CDR1 and CDR2 sequences are PRHDT and FYEKMQ (reference sequence). This chain's CDR3 is CASSFLERELYNEQFF. The CDR3 nucleotides read TGTGCCAGCAGCTTCCTCGAGCGGGAGCTCTACAATGAGCAGTTCTTC.

This CDR3 reads CASSKREGPPYEQYF. For the CDR3, the DNA is TGTGCCAGCTCGAAGCGGGAGGGCCCCCCCTACGAGCAGTACTTC. The chain joins TRBV18 to TRBJ2-7, with TRBD2 identical over 10 bases. The CDR3 is 15 amino acids. V gave up 6 bases and J gave up 2 bases; unmatched junction bases: 7. The germline CDR1 and CDR2 sequences are KGHSH and LQKENI.

This chain links TRBV4-1 with TRBJ2-1; TRBD2 matches 14 bases. Trimming cost V 4 bases and J 7 bases; bases outside gene matches: 6. CDR1 and CDR2 (germline): MGHRA, YSYEKL. CDR3 length: 16 amino acids. CDR3 sequence: CASSPGTSGSLNEQFF. CDR3 nucleotides: TGCGCCAGCAGCCCAGGGACTAGCGGGAGTTTGAATGAGCAGTTCTTC.

In DNA, the CDR3 is TGTGCCTGGAGTACCTCGTCACAGCCGAACACTGAAGCTTTCTTT. Translated, it gives CAWSTSSQPNTEAFF. The J gene is TRBJ1-1, the V gene TRBV30; D remains unclear. Germline loops: CDR1 GTSNPN, CDR2 SVGIG (reference sequence). CDR3 length equals 15 residues. V was pared by 2 bases and J by 1 base, with 14 bases between.

This chain joins TRBV30 and TRBJ1-2; TRBD1 agrees at 9 bases. CDR1 and CDR2 (germline): GTSNPN, SVGIG (reference sequence). V trimming: 4 bases; J trimming: 3 bases; junction bases outside the gene matches: 3. CDR3 length: 13 residues. CDR3 in DNA: TGTGCCTGGAAGGGACAGGGAGACTATGGCTACACCTTC. Residues: CAWKGQGDYGYTF.

The chain is built from TRBV19 and TRBJ1-5; D is unresolved. Trimming pared 7 bases from V and 0 bases from J, leaving 4 bases between. Germline V gives CDR1 LNHDA, CDR2 SQIVND (reference sequence). The CDR3 totals 12 residues. The CDR3 protein is CASTYSNQPQHF. The CDR3 DNA sequence: TGTGCCAGTACTTATAGCAATCAGCCCCAGCATTTT.

The V gene is TRBV7-8, the J gene TRBJ1-6, with 7 positions matching TRBD1. CDR3 length: 15 residues. Germline CDR1 is SGHVS and CDR2 is FQNEAQ. Losses at the gene ends were 4 bases for V and 6 bases for J; bases not matched to a gene: 6. The CDR3 sequence is CASSSAGQRNSPLHF. In DNA form, the CDR3 reads TGTGCCAGCAGCTCGGCGGGACAGCGTAATTCACCCCTCCACTTT. The variable domain in full, with the rest retrieved from reference TRBV7-8 and TRBJ1-6, is GAGVSQSPRYKVAKRGQDVALRCDPISGHVSLFWYQQALGQGPEFLTYFQNEAQLDKSGLPSDRFFAERPEGSVSTLKIQRTQQEDSAVYLCASSSAGQRNSPLHFGNGTRLTVT.

The genes are TRBV6-1 and TRBJ1-4; no definite D call. The length of the CDR3 is 16 residues. Germline CDR1 MNHNS, CDR2 SASEGT. V shed 2 bases and J shed 0 bases, with 10 bases lying between them. The CDR3 spells CASSEHIPPTNEKLFF. The CDR3 DNA follows: TGTGCCAGCAGTGAACACATCCCCCCAACTAATGAAAAACTGTTTTTT.

The V gene is TRBV9, the J gene TRBJ2-5, with 7 bases that match TRBD2. V lost 0 bases, J lost 4 bases, and 6 bases stayed unmatched. The V gene's germline CDR1 is SGDLS and CDR2 YYNGEE. This CDR3 region has 15 residues. The CDR3 here is CASSVERGGLETQYF. CDR3 DNA: TGTGCCAGCAGCGTAGAGCGGGGAGGTCTAGAGACCCAGTACTTC.

V is TRBV4-1 and J is TRBJ2-1; 9 bases align to TRBD2. This CDR3 is 19 amino acids long. The V and J ends lost 2 bases and 6 bases, in that order; junction bases with no gene match: 17. Germline lookup yields CDR1 MGHRA and CDR2 YSYEKL. The CDR3 coding sequence is TGCGCCAGCAGCCAAAATCGGGGAGGGGCGGGAGGGCCAATCAATGAGCAGTTCTTC. Translating gives CASSQNRGGAGGPINEQFF.

The chain recombines TRBV19 with TRBJ2-1; 7 nucleotides match TRBD2. With 3 bases clipped from V and 1 base from J, the junction kept 6 bases outside the gene matches. CDR1 and CDR2 (germline): LNHDA, SQIVND (reference sequence). CDR3 length: 16 residues. For the CDR3, the DNA is TGTGCCAGTAGTATCGGACTAGAAAGTTCCTACAATGAGCAGTTCTTC. Translated, it gives CASSIGLESSYNEQFF.

V is TRBV11-2 and J is TRBJ2-7, with D possibly TRBD2 on 6 matching bases. The CDR3 covers 15 residues. The germline CDR1 and CDR2 sequences are SGHAT and FQNNGV. Trimming removed 5 bases from V and 4 bases from J, with 18 bases in between. DNA for the CDR3: TGTGCCAGCAGCCCCCGGGAGTTCGGGTGGTACGAGCAGTACTTC. This encodes CASSPREFGWYEQYF.

As DNA, the CDR3 is TGCAGCGTTGAGAGTCCCGTGGAGCAGTTCTTC. Its translation: CSVESPVEQFF. J is TRBJ2-1 and V is TRBV29-1, with D unclear. The CDR3 runs 11 residues. V was clipped by 3 bases and J by 10 bases, with 10 bases between them. CDR1 and CDR2 (germline): SQVTM, ANQGSEA.

As for this clone: The junction departs from germline at one end; a sequencing error may be responsible. V usage is TRBV15 and J usage is TRBJ1-2; 8 positions agree with TRBD1. The germline V gene encodes CDR1 LNHNV and CDR2 YYDKDF (reference sequence). This CDR3 comprises 13 residues. CDR3 loop: CATSRDRGSGYTF. CDR3 DNA sequence: TGTGCCACCAGTAGAGACAGGGGTTCCGGCTACACCTTC.